This section outlines one T cell receptor beta chain sequence together with its context. This clone showed up just once. It lacks a known antigen. There are no base qualities to consult, and no much larger clone falls within one base. In Seattle, one collaborating source enrolled patients while the infection was active and tracked those patients longitudinally over the course of disease. The collaborating institutions used their own protocols to collect whole blood in K2EDTA tubes. Collaborator samples were shipped for TCRbeta analysis as frozen whole blood, isolated PBMCs, or DNA extracted from either sample type. The germline V gene yields SGHDT for CDR1 and YYEEEE for CDR2. From cysteine to phenylalanine, the CDR3 is 15 amino acids long. Only CDR3 DNA remains: 45 bases, in frame from the first base. For this chain, trimming is 0 bases at the V end and 5 bases at the J end, and the number of junction bases without a gene match is 6.

TCRbeta CDR3 regions were amplified from genomic DNA by means of the immunoSEQ Assay, a bias-controlled multiplex PCR. Processing in the source paper ran as follows. The number of nucleated cells in each sample was estimated by amplification of reference gene primers within the assay. Sequence reads were collapsed and filtered to measure the absolute abundance of every unique TCRbeta CDR3 rearrangement. For each sample, productive Simpson clonality was calculated as the square root of Simpson's diversity index across productive rearrangements. TCRdb took over this immuneACCESS table, retaining in-frame rearrangements with V and J assigned. Such tables are incomplete; in checked studies, under half of the missing clones stem from an unresolved V gene, and the remainder is unexplained. The V and J calls and clone size are taken from that table; D and trimming were inferred from the DNA. A total of around 300,000 clones appear in this sample, 90% of them only once. Of the sample, about 6.8% falls within the top ten clones.

The data derive from a study of blood T cell repertoires in COVID-19 (TCRdb year 2020). As for the study more broadly: Collaborator samples came from the United States, Italy and Spain and covered acute and convalescent phases of COVID-19. The samples were drawn from two sources: the first 160 participants of the ongoing ImmuneRACE study, and 1,000 to 1,500 subjects contributed by 6 global collaborators. The material from the prospective study consisted of cDNA or gDNA derived from T cells, B-cell-depleted T cells, or PBMCs. Subjects who had been exposed to COVID-19, were actively infected with it, or had recovered from it provided the deeply sampled blood TCRbeta repertoires that made up the dataset. The repertoires were released in a freely available public database meant as a resource for research on the immune response to SARS-CoV-2. A de-identified subject ID, COVID-19 status, age in years and sex were almost always included in the sample metadata. Where available, HLA class I and class II types were taken from metadata supplied by the sample provider and were not determined by assay-based typing.

Summary of the overall study and its limitations: Clinical and demographic metadata were provided uncurated, with the amount varying by source and participant.

This receptor was identified in a woman in her 30s with COVID-19, enrolled during active disease. This chain joins TRBV5-6 to TRBJ1-1; the junction holds 8 bases that match TRBD1. The source material was peripheral blood. Read as DNA, the sequence is TGTGCCAGCAGCTTGGGTCAGGGGGCCGGAACTGAAGCTTTCTTT. The resulting protein is CASSLGQGAGTEAFF.